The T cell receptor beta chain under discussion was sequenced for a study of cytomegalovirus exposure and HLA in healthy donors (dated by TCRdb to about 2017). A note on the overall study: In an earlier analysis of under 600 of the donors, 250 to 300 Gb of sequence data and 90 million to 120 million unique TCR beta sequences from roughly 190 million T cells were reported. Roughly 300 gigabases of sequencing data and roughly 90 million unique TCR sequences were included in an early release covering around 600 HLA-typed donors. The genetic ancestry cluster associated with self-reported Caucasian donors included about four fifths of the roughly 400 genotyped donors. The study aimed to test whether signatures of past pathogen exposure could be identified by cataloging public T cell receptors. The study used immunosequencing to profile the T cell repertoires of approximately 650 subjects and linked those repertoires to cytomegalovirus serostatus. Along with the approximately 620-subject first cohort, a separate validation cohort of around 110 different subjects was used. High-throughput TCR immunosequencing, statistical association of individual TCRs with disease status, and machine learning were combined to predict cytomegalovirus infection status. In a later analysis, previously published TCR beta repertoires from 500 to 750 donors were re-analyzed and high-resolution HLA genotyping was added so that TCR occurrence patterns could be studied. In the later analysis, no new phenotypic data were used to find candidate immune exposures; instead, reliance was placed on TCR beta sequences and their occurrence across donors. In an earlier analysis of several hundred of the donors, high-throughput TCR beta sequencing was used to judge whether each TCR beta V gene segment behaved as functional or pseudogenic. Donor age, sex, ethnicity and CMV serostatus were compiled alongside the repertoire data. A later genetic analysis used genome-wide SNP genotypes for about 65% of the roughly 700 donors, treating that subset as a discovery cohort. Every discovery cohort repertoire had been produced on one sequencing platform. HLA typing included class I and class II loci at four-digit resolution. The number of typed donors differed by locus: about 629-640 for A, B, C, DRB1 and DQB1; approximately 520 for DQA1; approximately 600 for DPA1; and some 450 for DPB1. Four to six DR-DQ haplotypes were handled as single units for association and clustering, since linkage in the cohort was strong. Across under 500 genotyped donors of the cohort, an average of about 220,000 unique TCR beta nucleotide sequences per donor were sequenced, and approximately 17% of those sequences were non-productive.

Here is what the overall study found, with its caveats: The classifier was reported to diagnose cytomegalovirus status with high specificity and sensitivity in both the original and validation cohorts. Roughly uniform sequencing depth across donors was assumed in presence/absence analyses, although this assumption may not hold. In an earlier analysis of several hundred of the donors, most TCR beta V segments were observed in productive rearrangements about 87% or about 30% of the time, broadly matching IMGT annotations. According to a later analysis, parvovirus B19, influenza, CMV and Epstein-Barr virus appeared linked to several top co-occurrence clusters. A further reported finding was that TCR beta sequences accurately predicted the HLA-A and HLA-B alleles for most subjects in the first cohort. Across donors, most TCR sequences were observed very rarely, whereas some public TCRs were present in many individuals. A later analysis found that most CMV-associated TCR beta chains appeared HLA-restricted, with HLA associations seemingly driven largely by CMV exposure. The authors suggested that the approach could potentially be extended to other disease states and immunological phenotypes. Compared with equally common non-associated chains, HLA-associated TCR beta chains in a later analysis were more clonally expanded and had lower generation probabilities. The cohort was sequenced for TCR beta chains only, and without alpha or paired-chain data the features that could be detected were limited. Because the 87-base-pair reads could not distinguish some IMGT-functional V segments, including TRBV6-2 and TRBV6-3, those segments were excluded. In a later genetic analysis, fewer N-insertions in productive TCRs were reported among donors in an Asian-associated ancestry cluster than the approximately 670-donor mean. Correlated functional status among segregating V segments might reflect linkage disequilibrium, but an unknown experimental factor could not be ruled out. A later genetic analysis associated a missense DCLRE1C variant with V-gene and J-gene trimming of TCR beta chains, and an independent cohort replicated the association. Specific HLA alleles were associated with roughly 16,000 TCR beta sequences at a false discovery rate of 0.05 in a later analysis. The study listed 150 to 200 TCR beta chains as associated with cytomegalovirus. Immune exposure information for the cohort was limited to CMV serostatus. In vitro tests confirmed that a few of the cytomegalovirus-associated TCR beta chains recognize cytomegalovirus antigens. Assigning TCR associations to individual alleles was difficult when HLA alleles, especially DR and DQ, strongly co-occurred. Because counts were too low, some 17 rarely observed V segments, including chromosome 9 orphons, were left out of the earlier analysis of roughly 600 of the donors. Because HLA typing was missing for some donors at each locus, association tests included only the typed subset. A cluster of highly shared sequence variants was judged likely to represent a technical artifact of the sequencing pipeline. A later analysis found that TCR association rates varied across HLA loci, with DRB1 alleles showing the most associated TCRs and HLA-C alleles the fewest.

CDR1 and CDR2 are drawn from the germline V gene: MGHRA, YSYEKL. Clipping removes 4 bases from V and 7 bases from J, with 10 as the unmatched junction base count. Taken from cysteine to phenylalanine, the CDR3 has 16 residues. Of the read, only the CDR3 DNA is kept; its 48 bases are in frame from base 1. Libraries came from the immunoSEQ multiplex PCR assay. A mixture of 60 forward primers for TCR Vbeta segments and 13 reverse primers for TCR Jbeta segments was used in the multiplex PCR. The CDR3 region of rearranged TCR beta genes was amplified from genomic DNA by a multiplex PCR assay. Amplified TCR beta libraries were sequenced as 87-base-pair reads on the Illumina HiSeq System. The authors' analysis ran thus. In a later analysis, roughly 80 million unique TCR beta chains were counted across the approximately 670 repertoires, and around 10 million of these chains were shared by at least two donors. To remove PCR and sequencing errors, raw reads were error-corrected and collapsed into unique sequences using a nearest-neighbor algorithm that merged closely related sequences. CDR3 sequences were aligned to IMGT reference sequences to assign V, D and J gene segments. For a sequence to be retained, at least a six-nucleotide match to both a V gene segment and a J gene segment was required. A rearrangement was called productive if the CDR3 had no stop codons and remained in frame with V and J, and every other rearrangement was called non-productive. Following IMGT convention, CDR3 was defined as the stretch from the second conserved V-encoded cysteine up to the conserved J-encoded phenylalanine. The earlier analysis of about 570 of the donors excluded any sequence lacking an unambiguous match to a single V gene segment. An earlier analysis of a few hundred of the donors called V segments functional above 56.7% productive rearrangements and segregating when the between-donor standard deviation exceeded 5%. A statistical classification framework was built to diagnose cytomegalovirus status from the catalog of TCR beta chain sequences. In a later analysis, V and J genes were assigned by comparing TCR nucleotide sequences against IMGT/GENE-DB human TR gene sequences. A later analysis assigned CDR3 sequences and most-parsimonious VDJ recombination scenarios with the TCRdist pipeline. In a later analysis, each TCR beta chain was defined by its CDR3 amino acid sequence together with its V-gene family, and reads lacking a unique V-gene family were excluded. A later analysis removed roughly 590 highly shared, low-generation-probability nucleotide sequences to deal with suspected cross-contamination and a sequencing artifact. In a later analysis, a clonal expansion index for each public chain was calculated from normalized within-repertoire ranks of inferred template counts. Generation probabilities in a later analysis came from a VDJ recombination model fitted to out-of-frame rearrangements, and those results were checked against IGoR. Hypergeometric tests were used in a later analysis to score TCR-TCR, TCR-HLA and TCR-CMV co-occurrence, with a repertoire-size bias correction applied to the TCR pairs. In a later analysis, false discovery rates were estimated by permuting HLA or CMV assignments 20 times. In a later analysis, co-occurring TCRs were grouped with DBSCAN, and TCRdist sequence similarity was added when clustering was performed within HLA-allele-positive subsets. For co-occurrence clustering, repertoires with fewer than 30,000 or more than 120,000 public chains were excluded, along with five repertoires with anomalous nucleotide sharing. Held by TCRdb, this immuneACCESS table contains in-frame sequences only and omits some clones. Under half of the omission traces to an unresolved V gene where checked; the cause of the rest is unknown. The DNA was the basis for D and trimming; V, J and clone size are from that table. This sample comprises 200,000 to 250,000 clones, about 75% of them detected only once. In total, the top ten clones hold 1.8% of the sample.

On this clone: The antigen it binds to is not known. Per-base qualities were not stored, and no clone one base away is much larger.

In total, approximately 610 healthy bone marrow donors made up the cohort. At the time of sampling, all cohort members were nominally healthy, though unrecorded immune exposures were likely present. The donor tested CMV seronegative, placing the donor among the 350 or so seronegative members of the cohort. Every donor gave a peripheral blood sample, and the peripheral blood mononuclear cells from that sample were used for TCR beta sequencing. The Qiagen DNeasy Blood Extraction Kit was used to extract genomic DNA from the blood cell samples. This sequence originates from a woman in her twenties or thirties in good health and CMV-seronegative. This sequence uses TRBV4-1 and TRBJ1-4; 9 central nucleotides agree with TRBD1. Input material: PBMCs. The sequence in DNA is TGCGCCAGCAGCCCGTCTGGGGGACAGGGAGGTGAAAAACTGTTTTTT. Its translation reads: CASSPSGGQGGEKLFF.